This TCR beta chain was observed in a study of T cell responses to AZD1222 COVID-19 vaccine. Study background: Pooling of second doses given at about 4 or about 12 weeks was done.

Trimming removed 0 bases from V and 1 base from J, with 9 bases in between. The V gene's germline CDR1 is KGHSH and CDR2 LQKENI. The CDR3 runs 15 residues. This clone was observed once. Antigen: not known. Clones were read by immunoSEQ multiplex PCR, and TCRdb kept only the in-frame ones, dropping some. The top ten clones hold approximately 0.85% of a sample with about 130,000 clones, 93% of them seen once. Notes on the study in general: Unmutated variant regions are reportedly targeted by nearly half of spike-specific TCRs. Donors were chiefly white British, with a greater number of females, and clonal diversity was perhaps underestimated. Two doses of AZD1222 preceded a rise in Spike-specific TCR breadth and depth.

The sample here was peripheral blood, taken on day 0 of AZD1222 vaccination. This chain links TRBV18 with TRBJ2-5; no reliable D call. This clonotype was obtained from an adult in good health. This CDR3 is CASSPPPVGQETQYF. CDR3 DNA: TGTGCCAGCTCACCACCCCCGGTCGGCCAAGAGACCCAGTACTTC.